These 18 T cell receptor beta chains came from one sample sequenced in a study of blood T cells in healthy people across ages. A sample-barcoded 5' primer and a J-beta primer mix were used in a second PCR of roughly 6 to 11 cycles. Each CDR3 protein gets one entry after TCRdb re-called the 5' RACE reads with MiXCR. The sample contains approximately 830,000 distinct CDR3 sequences, 60% to 80% of which appear only once. The sequenced material came from blood. All receptors derive from a man aged 25-45 years in good health.

The genes are TRBV7-3 and TRBJ2-1, with TRBD2 identical over 11 bases. CDR3 length: 16 amino acids. With 2 bases clipped from V and 10 bases from J, the junction kept 10 bases outside the gene matches. Per germline, CDR1 SGHTA and CDR2 FQGTGA. CDR3 sequence: CASSLLLAGAPGEQFF. DNA of the CDR3: TGTGCCAGCAGCTTACTACTAGCGGGGGCGCCAGGCGAGCAGTTCTTC.

The V gene is TRBV20-1, the J gene TRBJ2-3; 10 bases align to TRBD2. V shed 6 bases, J shed 4 bases, and the junction held 10 bases outside the gene matches. Germline values: CDR1 DFQATT, CDR2 SNEGSKA (reference sequence). The CDR3 has 15 residues. CDR3 region: CSATAGGPSADTQYF. The CDR3 nucleotides read TGCAGTGCAACAGCGGGGGGGCCCTCTGCAGATACGCAGTATTTT.

This clonotype has only a few counts. CDR3 protein: CASSPSQGSYEQYF. In nucleotides, the CDR3 is TGTGCCAGCTCACCCTCCCAGGGCTCCTACGAGCAGTACTTC. The chain uses TRBV18 and TRBJ2-7, with D tentatively TRBD1 (5 bases). The V gene's germline CDR1 is KGHSH and CDR2 LQKENI. V lost 3 bases and J lost 0, with 9 bases in between. The CDR3 loop spans 14 amino acids.

V usage is TRBV18 and J usage is TRBJ2-7, with 8 nucleotides matching TRBD1. With 2 bases clipped from V and 5 bases from J, the junction kept 5 bases outside the gene matches. The length of the CDR3 is 14 residues. Germline V CDR1 and CDR2: KGHSH, LQKENI. As DNA, the CDR3 is TGTGCCAGCTCACCAACCGACAGGGGCCACGAGCAGTACTTC. It specifies CASSPTDRGHEQYF.

The sample holds a few counts of this clonotype. The rearrangement links TRBV6-2 or TRBV6-3 to TRBJ2-1; D is unclear. CDR3 length equals 16 residues. The germline CDR1 and CDR2 sequences are MNHEY and SVGEGT. Trimming removed 4 bases at V and 1 base at J, with 14 bases between. For the CDR3, the DNA is TGTGCCAGCAGTTTGAGGCCAGCCGCTTCCTACAATGAGCAGTTCTTC. Protein product: CASSLRPAASYNEQFF.

CDR3 region: CASSQSGGYYGYTF. The CDR3 nucleotides read TGTGCCAGCAGCCAAAGCGGGGGTTACTATGGCTACACCTTC. The genes are TRBV3-1 and TRBJ1-2; a possible D gene is TRBD1 (5 bases). From germline, CDR1 is LGHDT and CDR2 YNNKEL (reference sequence). The CDR3 loop spans 14 amino acids. Trimming took off 2 bases at V and 3 bases at J, with 10 bases between the two ends.

The CDR3 reads CASSSVYNSPLHF. For the CDR3, the DNA is TGTGCCAGCAGTTCGGTCTATAATTCACCCCTCCACTTT. The rearrangement joins TRBV12-3 or TRBV12-4 to TRBJ1-6; D ambiguous. The CDR3 has 13 residues. V dropped 4 bases and J dropped 3 bases, with 4 bases sitting between them.

The genes are TRBV12-3 or TRBV12-4 and TRBJ2-5, with D unclear. V lost 7 bases, J lost 0 bases, and 15 bases lay in between. There are 15 residues in the CDR3. The CDR3 sequence: CASTRDGVNQETQYF. For the CDR3, the DNA is TGTGCCAGCACCCGAGATGGGGTTAACCAAGAGACCCAGTACTTC.

This chain connects TRBV12-3 or TRBV12-4 to TRBJ2-3; no firm D call. Deletions cut 5 bases from V and 5 bases from J, with 14 bases between. The CDR3 extends over 14 amino acids. CDR3 loop: CASSPTSQLDTQYF. The CDR3 DNA is TGTGCCAGCAGTCCGACGTCGCAGTTAGATACGCAGTATTTT.

The rearrangement links TRBV7-2 to TRBJ2-4; 13 bases line up with TRBD2. Matching the DNA end better, TRBJ2-5 makes the J call doubtful. The germline gives CDR1 SGHTA, CDR2 FQGNSA. The CDR3 covers 17 residues. The CDR3 sequence is CASSFSRGLAGFETQYF. CDR3 coding DNA: TGTGCCAGCAGCTTTAGTAGGGGACTAGCGGGATTTGAGACCCAGTACTTC.

In regard to this clonotype: Compared with germline, one end of the junction differs, possibly owing to a read error. The rearrangement uses TRBV9 and TRBJ2-1; D unclear. The CDR3 loop spans 14 amino acids. CDR1 SGDLS and CDR2 YYNGEE come from the germline V gene. The CDR3 sequence: CASSVVGFYNEQFF. The DNA for the CDR3 is TGTGCCAGCAGTGTAGTGGGGTTCTACAATGAGCAGTTCTTC.

The J gene is TRBJ2-7, the V gene TRBV7-2; TRBD1 matches at 9 bases. The germline gives CDR1 SGHTA, CDR2 FQGNSA. CDR3 length: 15 amino acids. The junction had 6 bases not matched to a gene; V was cut back by 4 bases and J by 2 bases. The CDR3 sequence is CASSSGQGLTYEQYF. The CDR3 DNA reads as TGTGCCAGCAGCTCGGGACAGGGACTTACCTACGAGCAGTACTTC.

The rearrangement uses TRBV20-1 and TRBJ2-7; D may correspond to TRBD1 or TRBD2 (5 bases each). CDR3 length: 15 amino acids. V lost 4 bases and J 3 bases, leaving 19 bases between the germline ends. Germline CDR1 DFQATT, CDR2 SNEGSKA (reference sequence). The CDR3 bases are TGCAGTGCTACGACAGCGATGGGACGGGACTACGAGCAGTACTTC. As protein: CSATTAMGRDYEQYF.

The J gene is TRBJ1-6, the V gene TRBV12-3 or TRBV12-4; D not certain. CDR3 length equals 14 residues. The V end lost 6 bases, the J end lost 5 bases, and 11 bases lay between the germline ends. CDR3 protein: CASSLRVNNSPLHF. The CDR3 nucleotides read TGTGCCAGCAGCCTCCGGGTCAATAATTCACCCCTCCACTTT.

The chain recombines TRBV2 with TRBJ1-2; D is unclear. Germline CDR1 SNHLY, CDR2 FYNNEI. This CDR3 is built from 12 residues. The germline V and J ends were trimmed by 8 bases and 3 bases, with 10 bases remaining between them. CDR3 sequence reads: CASVGTYYGYTF. CDR3 bases: TGTGCCAGCGTAGGCACCTACTATGGCTACACCTTC.

The sample holds a few counts of this clonotype. This chain joins TRBV12-3 or TRBV12-4 and TRBJ1-1; D is unresolved. Deletions cut 3 bases from V and 5 bases from J, with 7 bases between. The CDR3 sequence is 12 residues long. This CDR3 reads CASSFVRTEAFF. The DNA for the CDR3 is TGTGCCAGCAGTTTCGTTAGGACTGAAGCTTTCTTT.

V gene TRBV6-4 combines with J gene TRBJ1-1, with 10 bases matching TRBD1. CDR1 is MRHNA and CDR2 is SNTAGT in the germline V gene. V trimming: 0 bases; J trimming: 4 bases; junction bases outside the gene matches: 2. The CDR3 totals 15 residues. DNA for the CDR3: TGTGCCAGCAGTGACTCATGGACAGGGGGCACTGAAGCTTTCTTT. Translation: CASSDSWTGGTEAFF.

V gene TRBV5-1 combines with J gene TRBJ2-7, with TRBD1 matching over 10 bases. The closer fit of TRBJ2-5 to the DNA end suggests the J call may be wrong. CDR3 length: 15 amino acids. Germline loops: CDR1 SGHRS, CDR2 YFSETQ. The CDR3 DNA follows: TGCGCCAGCAGCTTGGAGACAGGGGGCCGGGAGACCCAGTACTTC. It encodes CASSLETGGRETQYF.